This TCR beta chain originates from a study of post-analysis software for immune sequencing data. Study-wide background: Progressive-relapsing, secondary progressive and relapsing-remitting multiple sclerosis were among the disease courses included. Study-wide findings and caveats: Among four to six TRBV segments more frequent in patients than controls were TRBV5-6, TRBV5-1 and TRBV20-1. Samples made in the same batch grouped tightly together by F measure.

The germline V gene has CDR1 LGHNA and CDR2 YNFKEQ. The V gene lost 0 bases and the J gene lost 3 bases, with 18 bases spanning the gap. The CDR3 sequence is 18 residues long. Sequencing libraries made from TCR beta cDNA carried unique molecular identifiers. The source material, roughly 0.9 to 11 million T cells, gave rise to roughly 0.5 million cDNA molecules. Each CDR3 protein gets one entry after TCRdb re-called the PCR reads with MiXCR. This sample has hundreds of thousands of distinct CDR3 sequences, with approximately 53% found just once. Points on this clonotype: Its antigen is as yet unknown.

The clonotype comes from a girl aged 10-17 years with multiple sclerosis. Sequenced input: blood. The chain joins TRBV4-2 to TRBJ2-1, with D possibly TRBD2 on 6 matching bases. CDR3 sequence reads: CASSQDPTFGRLYNEQFF. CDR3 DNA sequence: TGTGCCAGCAGCCAAGATCCAACCTTCGGGAGACTCTACAATGAGCAGTTCTTC.